Below, 20 T cell receptor beta chains from the same sample are listed, as sequenced in a study of shared clonotypes between healthy human individuals. TCRdb's table, derived via immunoSEQ multiplex PCR, lists solely in-frame clones and lacks some. The top ten hold 1.5% to 2% of the sample, which has about 2,100,000 clones, roughly 91% seen once. CD45RO-negative cells were positively selected for CCR7, leaving out terminally differentiated effector memory CD45RA+ cells. Sequenced input: naive CD8+ T cells from PBMCs. The source is a man between 18 and 29 years old in good health. Some clones in this sample may be carry-over from other donors' samples.

The chain's CDR3 is CAISESGPGAGNTIYF. Here the CDR3 DNA reads TGTGCCATCAGTGAGTCGGGCCCCGGCGCTGGAAACACCATATATTTT. The chain recombines TRBV10-3 with TRBJ1-3; D gene unclear. Trimming pared 0 bases from V and 2 bases from J, leaving 11 bases between. The CDR3 loop spans 16 amino acids. Per the germline V gene, CDR1 is ENHRY and CDR2 is SYGVKD.

The J gene is TRBJ2-1, the V gene TRBV16; TRBD2 matches 13 bases. The CDR3 has 16 amino acids. Germline values: CDR1 KGHSY, CDR2 FQNENV. V lost 2 bases and J lost 11; bases outside the gene matches: 9. Written as DNA, the CDR3 is TGTGCCAGCAGCCAAATAGGACTAGCGGGAGTGGTAAAGCAGTTCTTC. Its protein product is CASSQIGLAGVVKQFF.

V is TRBV19 and J is TRBJ2-1; D is perhaps TRBD1 or TRBD2 (6 bases each). The V and J ends lost 1 base and 4 bases respectively, with 17 bases between them. Germline CDR1 and CDR2: LNHDA and SQIVND (reference sequence). The CDR3 is 17 residues long. This chain's CDR3 is CASSIALEGDLYNEQFF. The CDR3 nucleotides are TGTGCCAGTAGTATAGCGCTGGAGGGGGACTTGTACAATGAGCAGTTCTTC.

The V gene is TRBV9, the J gene TRBJ2-3; TRBD1 is a possible D gene (6 bases). The CDR3 contains 13 residues. The V end was cut by 4 bases, the J end by 2 bases, with 8 bases between. Looked up from germline, CDR1 is SGDLS and CDR2 is YYNGEE. CDR3 sequence (DNA): TGTGCCAGCAGCACAGGGACCACAGATACGCAGTATTTT. Translated: CASSTGTTDTQYF.

The chain combines TRBV5-5 with TRBJ2-1; D gene ambiguous. Germline assignment: CDR1 SGHKS and CDR2 YYEKEE (reference sequence). Trimming pared 0 bases from V and 6 bases from J, leaving 7 bases between. There are 13 residues in the CDR3. Written as DNA, the CDR3 is TGTGCCAGCAGCTTGGGACGAGGCAATGAGCAGTTCTTC. As protein: CASSLGRGNEQFF. Looking up the rest from reference TRBV5-5 and TRBJ2-1 gives the full variable domain: DAGVTQSPTHLIKTRGQQVTLRCSPISGHKSVSWYQQVLGQGPQFIFQYYEKEERGRGNFPDRFSARQFPNYSSELNVNALLLGDSALYLCASSLGRGNEQFFGPGTRLTVL.

The V and J genes are TRBV2 and TRBJ2-7; TRBD1 matches at 8 bases. Germline V gene data show CDR1 as SNHLY and CDR2 as FYNNEI. The length of the CDR3 is 12 residues. V dropped 7 bases and J dropped 2; count of bases not matched to a gene: 1. CDR3 sequence: CASTGQAYEQYF. The DNA for the CDR3 is TGTGCCAGCACGGGACAGGCCTACGAGCAGTACTTC. The complete variable domain, with remaining parts taken from reference TRBV2 and TRBJ2-7, reads EPEVTQTPSHQVTQMGQEVILRCVPISNHLYFYWYRQILGQKVEFLVSFYNNEISEKSEIFDDQFSVERPDGSNFTLKIRSTKLEDSAMYFCASTGQAYEQYFGPGTRLTVT.

The chain employs TRBV6-5 and TRBJ2-3, with TRBD1 matching 7 bases. CDR3 length: 14 residues. CDR1 MNHEY and CDR2 SVGAGI come from the germline V gene. The ends lost 5 bases at V and 0 bases at J; junction bases unmatched: 2. In DNA form, the CDR3 reads TGTGCCAGCAGTCCGGGACAGAGCACAGATACGCAGTATTTT. Its protein product is CASSPGQSTDTQYF.

The genes are TRBV6-1 and TRBJ1-2; D gene ambiguous. Germline loops: CDR1 MNHNS, CDR2 SASEGT. Trimming left V 5 bases short and J 1 base short, with 11 bases between. The CDR3 spans 14 residues. The CDR3 reads CASSPRSDNYGYTF. As DNA, the CDR3 is TGTGCCAGCAGTCCCAGGTCAGATAACTATGGCTACACCTTC.

The chain joins TRBV19 to TRBJ1-1, with 7 positions matching TRBD1. This CDR3 has 12 amino acids. V dropped 6 bases and J dropped 14; count of bases not matched to a gene: 12. Germline V gives CDR1 LNHDA, CDR2 SQIVND (reference sequence). The CDR3 nucleotides are TGTGCCAGTAGGGAGACGACAGGGAGCGAGTTCTTT. Its translation is CASRETTGSEFF.

The CDR3 is CASSRTGGLETQYF. CDR3 in DNA: TGTGCCAGCAGTCGGACAGGGGGTCTGGAGACCCAGTACTTC. The J gene is TRBJ2-5, the V gene TRBV6-6, with 10 bases that match TRBD1. The V gene end was trimmed by 5 bases and the J gene end by 5 bases; junction bases not matched to a gene: 5. CDR3 size: 14 residues. Germline assignment: CDR1 MNHNY and CDR2 SVGAGI (reference sequence).

The chain employs TRBV27 and TRBJ2-3; no definite D call. The CDR3 consists of 16 residues. The germline V gene encodes CDR1 MNHEY and CDR2 SMNVEV (reference sequence). Trimming removed 0 bases at V and 0 bases at J, with 10 bases between. This CDR3 reads CASSLSRLLSTDTQYF. For the CDR3, the DNA is TGTGCCAGCAGTTTATCGAGACTTCTTAGCACAGATACGCAGTATTTT.

This sequence joins TRBV12-2 and TRBJ1-2. TRBV12-2 is a recognized pseudogene. There are 15 residues in the CDR3. DNA for the CDR3: TGTGCAAGTCGTAGCGGGACGGAGAATAACTATGGCTACACCTTC. Amino acid sequence: CASRSGTENNYGYTF.

The chain uses TRBV28 and TRBJ1-1; D ambiguous. Germline V CDR1 and CDR2: MDHEN, SYDVKM. The CDR3 runs to 14 residues. The ends were cut back, 6 bases at V and 0 bases at J, with 11 bases in the middle. The DNA of the CDR3 is TGTGCCAGCAGACTTGGACGGCTGAACACTGAAGCTTTCTTT. Its translation is CASRLGRLNTEAFF.

The rearrangement links TRBV4-1 to TRBJ1-5, with a weak D call TRBD1 (5 bases). The V and J ends lost 4 bases and 3 bases respectively, with 22 bases between them. From germline, CDR1 is MGHRA and CDR2 YSYEKL. The CDR3 is 18 amino acids. CDR3 in DNA: TGCGCCAGCAGCCTGTGGCACCGCAGGGAGGAATTCAATCAGCCCCAGCATTTT. This sequence encodes CASSLWHRREEFNQPQHF.

This clone was recorded once. DNA for the CDR3: TGTGCCAGCAGCAACCTTGGGAGGGGAGAGTCTGGGGCCAACGTCCTGACTTTC. As protein: CASSNLGRGESGANVLTF. The chain uses TRBV7-9 and TRBJ2-6, with TRBD2 matching over 7 bases. The length of the CDR3 is 18 residues. CDR1 and CDR2 (germline): SEHNR, FQNEAQ (reference sequence). V gave up 5 bases and J gave up 1 base; unmatched junction bases: 11.

The gene calls are TRBV6-5 and TRBJ1-1; D perhaps matches TRBD1 (6 bases). Germline values: CDR1 MNHEY, CDR2 SVGAGI. CDR3 length: 13 residues. V lost 6 bases to trimming and J lost 6 bases, with 14 bases between them. The CDR3 DNA sequence: TGTGCCAGCAGCCCGGGGGGGGCCCCTGAAGCTTTCTTT. Its translation: CASSPGGAPEAFF.

The V call is TRBV6-1, the J call TRBJ1-1; 9 bases are shared with TRBD1. This CDR3 region has 14 residues. Germline loops: CDR1 MNHNS, CDR2 SASEGT. J was trimmed by 6 bases and V by 4 bases; bases with no gene match: 6. CDR3 DNA sequence: TGTGCCAGCAGTGTCCCGGGACAGGGTCCTGAAGCTTTCTTT. Its translation: CASSVPGQGPEAFF.

This clone was recorded only once. The chain links TRBV15 to TRBJ2-7; D possibly corresponds to TRBD2 (5 bases). CDR3 length: 17 residues. Germline V CDR1 and CDR2: LNHNV, YYDKDF (reference sequence). V shed 0 bases and J shed 4 bases, with 19 bases lying between them. CDR3 sequence (DNA): TGTGCCACCAGCAGAGATCCCCCCGGCGAGGGTCAGTACGAGCAGTACTTC. This sequence encodes CATSRDPPGEGQYEQYF.

J is TRBJ2-5 and V is TRBV11-2; D may correspond to TRBD1 or TRBD2 (5 bases each). CDR1 and CDR2 from the germline V gene are SGHAT and FQNNGV. The CDR3 length is 14 residues. V was pared by 3 bases and J by 5 bases, with 13 bases between. The chain's CDR3 is CASSFRRGRETQYF. The CDR3, as DNA: TGTGCCAGCAGCTTTCGTCGGGGACGGGAGACCCAGTACTTC.

In its sample, this clone was seen once. CDR3 region: CASSSLQGGLADTQYF. In nucleotides, the CDR3 is TGTGCCAGCAGCTCATTACAGGGTGGTTTAGCAGATACGCAGTATTTT. The chain combines TRBV7-9 with TRBJ2-3, with D possibly TRBD1 on 6 matching bases. The CDR3 has 16 amino acids. V was trimmed by 4 bases and J by 4 bases, leaving 18 bases between them. In germline, CDR1 is SEHNR, CDR2 FQNEAQ (reference sequence).